The 11 T cell receptor beta chains given below trace back to one sample, sequenced in a study of OX40 agonist ivuxolimab in advanced cancers. The assay was immunoSEQ multiplex PCR, and TCRdb's table has in-frame clones only and misses some. This sample yields 65,000 to 95,000 clones, of which around 82% are seen a single time; roughly 0.76% belongs to the top ten. The input for sequencing was CD4+ or CD8+ T cells sorted from blood, taken in a trial of the OX40 agonist ivuxolimab. The receptors stem from an adult with an advanced solid tumor such as melanoma, head and neck, liver or kidney cancer.

The gene calls are TRBV10-3 and TRBJ1-1, with D tentatively TRBD1 (6 bases). This CDR3 spans 12 amino acids. Germline V gene data show CDR1 as ENHRY and CDR2 as SYGVKD. V lost 10 bases and J lost 2, with 11 bases in between. CDR3 bases: TGTGCCAGCAGGGGTTTTAACACTGAAGCTTTCTTT. The encoded protein is CASRGFNTEAFF.

The rearrangement links TRBV6-5 to TRBJ2-7; D is possibly TRBD2 (6 bases). This CDR3 is built from 16 residues. The germline V gene encodes CDR1 MNHEY and CDR2 SVGAGI. V lost 0 bases and J lost 6, with 18 bases in between. The CDR3: CASSYSEGTPATEQYF. The CDR3 DNA reads as TGTGCCAGCAGTTACTCGGAGGGTACTCCCGCTACCGAGCAGTACTTC.

This chain uses TRBV7-8 with TRBJ2-6; D gene ambiguous. Trimming removed 5 bases from V and 5 bases from J, with 16 bases in between. The germline CDR1 and CDR2 sequences are SGHVS and FQNEAQ. The CDR3 is 16 amino acids. The CDR3 spells CASSPVPQSRANVLTF. CDR3 sequence (DNA): TGTGCCAGCAGCCCGGTCCCACAAAGTCGGGCCAACGTCCTGACTTTC. Full variable domain (remainder filled in from reference TRBV7-8 and TRBJ2-6): GAGVSQSPRYKVAKRGQDVALRCDPISGHVSLFWYQQALGQGPEFLTYFQNEAQLDKSGLPSDRFFAERPEGSVSTLKIQRTQQEDSAVYLCASSPVPQSRANVLTFGAGSRLTVL.

Here the CDR3 reads CSVRKGRAGELFF. CDR3 DNA sequence: TGCAGCGTTCGTAAAGGGAGGGCCGGGGAGCTGTTTTTT. This chain uses TRBV29-1 with TRBJ2-2, with 7 bases aligning to TRBD2. Germline V lookup: CDR1 SQVTM, CDR2 ANQGSEA. This CDR3 has 13 residues. The ends lost 5 bases at V and 6 bases at J; junction bases unmatched: 6.

This sequence joins TRBV7-9 and TRBJ2-2; TRBD1 matches 8 bases. This CDR3 contains 17 residues. Looked up from germline, CDR1 is SEHNR and CDR2 is FQNEAQ (reference sequence). Losses at the gene ends were 5 bases for V and 3 bases for J; bases not matched to a gene: 11. The chain's CDR3 is CASSIRRTGSDTGELFF. The DNA of the CDR3 is TGTGCCAGCAGCATCAGGAGGACAGGGTCGGACACCGGGGAGCTGTTTTTT. Looking up the rest from reference TRBV7-9 and TRBJ2-2 gives the full variable domain: DTGVSQNPRHKITKRGQNVTFRCDPISEHNRLYWYRQTLGQGPEFLTYFQNEAQLEKSRLLSDRFSAERPKGSFSTLEIQRTEQGDSAMYLCASSIRRTGSDTGELFFGEGSRLTVL.

This sequence joins TRBV5-1 and TRBJ2-4, with TRBD2 matching 11 bases. The trim removed 4 bases at V and 2 bases at J, leaving 5 bases unmatched. CDR3 length: 16 residues. CDR1 is SGHRS and CDR2 is YFSETQ in the germline V gene. The CDR3 DNA sequence: TGCGCCAGCAGCACGCCTAGCGGGGGGACCAAAAACATTCAGTACTTC. Protein sequence: CASSTPSGGTKNIQYF.

The chain has TRBV6-5 and TRBJ1-4; D unresolved. Trimming shortened V by 6 bases and J by 8 bases, and 13 bases separated the two germline ends. Germline V gene data show CDR1 as MNHEY and CDR2 as SVGAGI. The CDR3 extends over 13 amino acids. The CDR3 reads CASRAAVREKLFF. The CDR3 coding sequence is TGTGCCAGCAGGGCGGCGGTCAGGGAAAAACTGTTTTTT.

This chain links TRBV2 with TRBJ2-3; 8 bases agree with TRBD1. The CDR3 contains 15 residues. Germline trimming cut 3 bases from V and 1 base from J; bases unmatched to any gene: 3. The germline gives CDR1 SNHLY, CDR2 FYNNEI. CDR3 sequence: CASSDPGQGTDTQYF. The CDR3, as DNA: TGTGCCAGCAGTGATCCGGGACAGGGCACAGATACGCAGTATTTT.

The genes are TRBV5-1 and TRBJ1-2; D not resolved. The germline CDR1 and CDR2 sequences are SGHRS and YFSETQ. This CDR3 contains 17 residues. V lost 0 bases and J 0 bases, leaving 15 bases between the germline ends. For the CDR3, the DNA is TGCGCCAGCAGCTTGGCCTCGGTGCCACTTTCTAACTATGGCTACACCTTC. Protein sequence: CASSLASVPLSNYGYTF.

The rearrangement links TRBV4-1 to TRBJ2-5; possibly TRBD2 for D (6 bases). Germline-derived CDR1 and CDR2 are MGHRA and YSYEKL. The CDR3 length is 17 residues. The germline V and J ends were trimmed by 3 bases and 4 bases, with 21 bases remaining between them. DNA for the CDR3: TGCGCCAGCAGCCAGGGGCCTCCGCGGGGTATCTCAGAGACCCAGTACTTC. Encoded protein: CASSQGPPRGISETQYF.

In its sample, this clone was seen once. The rearrangement links TRBV11-1 to TRBJ2-3, with a possible D match to TRBD1 (6 bases). Trimming shortened V by 6 bases and J by 11 bases, and 18 bases separated the two germline ends. CDR3 length equals 13 residues. Germline CDR1 reads SGHAT; CDR2 reads FQDESV (reference sequence). The CDR3 DNA reads TGTGCCAGCAGTACCTTGGAGAGGACAGTGCAGTATTTT. This translates into CASSTLERTVQYF. Full variable domain (missing parts from reference TRBV11-1 and TRBJ2-3): EAEVAQSPRYKITEKSQAVAFWCDPISGHATLYWYRQILGQGPELLVQFQDESVVDDSQLPKDRFSAERLKGVDSTLKIQPAELGDSAMYLCASSTLERTVQYFGPGTRLTVL.